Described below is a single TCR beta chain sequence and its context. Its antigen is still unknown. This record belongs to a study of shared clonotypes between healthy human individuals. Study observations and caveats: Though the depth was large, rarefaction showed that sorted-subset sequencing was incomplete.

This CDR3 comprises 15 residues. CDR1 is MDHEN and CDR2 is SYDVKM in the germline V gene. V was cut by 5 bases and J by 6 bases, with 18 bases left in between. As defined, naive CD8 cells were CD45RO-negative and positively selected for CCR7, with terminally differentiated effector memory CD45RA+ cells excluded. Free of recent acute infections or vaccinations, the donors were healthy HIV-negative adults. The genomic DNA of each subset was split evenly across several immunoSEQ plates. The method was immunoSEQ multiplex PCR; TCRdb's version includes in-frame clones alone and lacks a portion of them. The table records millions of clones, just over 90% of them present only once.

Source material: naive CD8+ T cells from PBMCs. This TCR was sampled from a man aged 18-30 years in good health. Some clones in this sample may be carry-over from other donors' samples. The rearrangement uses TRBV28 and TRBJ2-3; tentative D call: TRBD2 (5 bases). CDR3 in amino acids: CASSNRHLGGDTQYF. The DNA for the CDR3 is TGTGCCAGCAGTAACCGACACCTCGGCGGGGATACGCAGTATTTT. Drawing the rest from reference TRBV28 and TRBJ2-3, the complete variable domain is DVKVTQSSRYLVKRTGEKVFLECVQDMDHENMFWYRQDPGLGLRLIYFSYDVKMKEKGDIPEGYSVSREKKERFSLILESASTNQTSMYLCASSNRHLGGDTQYFGPGTRLTVL.